This T cell receptor (beta chain) was obtained from a study of blood T cell repertoires in COVID-19. The overall study: The study drew acute and convalescent COVID-19 samples from the United States, Italy and Spain. T cells, B-cell-depleted T cells, or PBMCs supplied cDNA or gDNA.

Cohorts were based on clinical histories the participants reported. J was trimmed by 6 bases and V by 6 bases; bases with no gene match: 11. CDR3 length: 13 residues. Looked up from germline, CDR1 is SQVTM and CDR2 is ANQGSEA. The assay was immunoSEQ multiplex PCR, and TCRdb's table has in-frame clones only and misses some. The table records 200,000 to 250,000 clones, around 90% of them present only once. Sample: PBMCs or T cells enriched from blood (not recorded which). This clonotype was sampled from a woman aged 25 to 39 who had been exposed to COVID-19. The chain couples TRBV29-1 to TRBJ2-7, with 7 bases that match TRBD1. CDR3: CSVRSGQPSEQYF. CDR3 bases: TGCAGCGTAAGATCGGGACAGCCCTCCGAGCAGTACTTC.